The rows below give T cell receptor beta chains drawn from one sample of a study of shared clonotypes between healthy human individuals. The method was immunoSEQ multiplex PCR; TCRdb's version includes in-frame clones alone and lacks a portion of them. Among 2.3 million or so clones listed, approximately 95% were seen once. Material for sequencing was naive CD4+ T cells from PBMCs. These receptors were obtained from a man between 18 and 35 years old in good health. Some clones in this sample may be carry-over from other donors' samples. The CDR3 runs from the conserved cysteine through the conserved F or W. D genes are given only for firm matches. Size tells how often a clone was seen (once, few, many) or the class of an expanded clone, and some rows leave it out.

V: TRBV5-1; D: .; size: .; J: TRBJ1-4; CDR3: CASSPLTVRDEKLFF; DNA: TGCGCCAGCAGCCCGCTGACCGTCAGGGATGAAAAACTGTTTTTT
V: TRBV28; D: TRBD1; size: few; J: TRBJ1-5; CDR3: CASSNGQGESQPQHF; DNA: TGTGCCAGCAGCAACGGACAGGGGGAGTCACAGCCCCAGCATTTT
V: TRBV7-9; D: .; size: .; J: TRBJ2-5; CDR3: CASSLSPETQYF; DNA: TGTGCCAGCAGCTTATCGCCTGAGACCCAGTACTTC
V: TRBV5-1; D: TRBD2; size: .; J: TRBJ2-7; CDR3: CASSLVVAGDYEQYF; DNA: TGCGCCAGCAGCTTGGTGGTAGCGGGAGACTACGAGCAGTACTTC
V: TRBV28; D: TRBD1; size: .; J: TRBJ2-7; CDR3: CASSGGQLSSYEQYF; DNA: TGTGCCAGCAGTGGGGGACAGTTAAGCTCCTACGAGCAGTACTTC
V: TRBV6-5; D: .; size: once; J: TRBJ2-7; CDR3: CASRRGLSSYEQYF; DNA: TGTGCCAGCAGACGAGGACTGAGCTCCTACGAGCAGTACTTC
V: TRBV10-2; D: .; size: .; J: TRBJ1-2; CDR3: CASSVIGGDGYTF; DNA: TGCGCCAGCAGTGTCATCGGAGGGGATGGCTACACCTTC
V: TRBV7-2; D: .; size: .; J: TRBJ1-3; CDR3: CASSLGGPGNTIYF; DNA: TGTGCCAGCAGCTTAGGCGGACCTGGAAACACCATATATTTT
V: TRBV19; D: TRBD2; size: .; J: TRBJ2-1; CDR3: CASSMGLAGGTRYYNEQFF; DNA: TGTGCCAGTAGTATGGGACTAGCGGGAGGAACCCGATACTACAATGAGCAGTTCTTC
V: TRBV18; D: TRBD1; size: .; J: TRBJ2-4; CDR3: CASSLGTGGQNIQYF; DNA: TGTGCCAGCTCACTCGGAACAGGGGGCCAAAACATTCAGTACTTC
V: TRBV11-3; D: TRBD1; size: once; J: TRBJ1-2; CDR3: CASSPGQGGYGYTF; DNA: TGTGCCAGCAGCCCAGGACAGGGAGGCTATGGCTACACCTTC
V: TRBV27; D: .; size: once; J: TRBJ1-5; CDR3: CASSLHGGFNQPQHF; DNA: TGTGCCAGCAGTCTTCACGGGGGATTCAATCAGCCCCAGCATTTT
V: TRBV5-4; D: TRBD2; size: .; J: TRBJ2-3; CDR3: CASSSGLAGDTQYF; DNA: TGTGCCAGCAGCTCCGGACTAGCGGGGGATACGCAGTATTTT
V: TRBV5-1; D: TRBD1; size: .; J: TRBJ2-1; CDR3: CASSSRTPGTGNNEQFF; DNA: TGCGCCAGCAGCTCCAGGACCCCCGGGACAGGGAACAATGAGCAGTTCTTC
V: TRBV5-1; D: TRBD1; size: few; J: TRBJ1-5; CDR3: CASSLGGTGTQPQHF; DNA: TGCGCCAGCAGCTTGGGAGGGACAGGGACTCAGCCCCAGCATTTT
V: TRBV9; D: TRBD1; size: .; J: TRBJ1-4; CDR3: CASSPQGAVNEKLFF; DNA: TGTGCCAGCAGCCCGCAGGGGGCCGTAAATGAAAAACTGTTTTTT
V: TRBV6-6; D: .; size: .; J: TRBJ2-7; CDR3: CASTPGRGSEQYF; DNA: TGTGCCAGCACCCCGGGCAGGGGATCCGAGCAGTACTTC
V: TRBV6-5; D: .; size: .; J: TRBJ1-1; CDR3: CASRRTEFNTEAFF; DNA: TGTGCCAGCAGGCGGACCGAGTTTAACACTGAAGCTTTCTTT
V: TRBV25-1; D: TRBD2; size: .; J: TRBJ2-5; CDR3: CASLAGAGRETQYF; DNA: TGTGCCAGCTTAGCGGGAGCGGGGCGGGAGACCCAGTACTTC
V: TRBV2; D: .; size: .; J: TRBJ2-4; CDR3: CASSEAAGEGNQNIQYF; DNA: TGTGCCAGCAGTGAAGCCGCCGGGGAAGGGAACCAAAACATTCAGTACTTC
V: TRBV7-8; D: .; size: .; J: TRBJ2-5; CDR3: CASRGVGETQYF; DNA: TGTGCCAGCAGGGGCGTCGGGGAGACCCAGTACTTC
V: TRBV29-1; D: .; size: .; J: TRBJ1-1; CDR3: CSVAPTVGTEAFF; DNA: TGCAGCGTGGCCCCGACCGTGGGCACTGAAGCTTTCTTT
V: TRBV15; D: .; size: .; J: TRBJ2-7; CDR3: CATSRDLDFGEQYF; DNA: TGTGCCACCAGCAGAGATCTGGACTTCGGCGAGCAGTACTTC
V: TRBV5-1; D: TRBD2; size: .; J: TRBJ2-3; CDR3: CASSVGLAGSDTQYF; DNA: TGCGCCAGCAGCGTAGGACTAGCGGGATCAGATACGCAGTATTTT
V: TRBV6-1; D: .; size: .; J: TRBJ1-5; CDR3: CASIEGGLGNQPQHF; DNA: TGTGCCAGTATCGAGGGGGGTTTAGGGAATCAGCCCCAGCATTTT
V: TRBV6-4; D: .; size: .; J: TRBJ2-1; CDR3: CASSDLREQFF; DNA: TGTGCCAGCAGTGACCTGCGAGAGCAGTTCTTC
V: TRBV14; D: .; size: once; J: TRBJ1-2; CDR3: CASSQRRYSGYTF; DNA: TGTGCCAGCAGTCAAAGGAGATATAGTGGCTACACCTTC
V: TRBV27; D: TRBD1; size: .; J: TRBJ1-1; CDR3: CASSLAGGADTEAFF; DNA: TGTGCCAGCAGTTTAGCAGGGGGCGCCGACACTGAAGCTTTCTTT
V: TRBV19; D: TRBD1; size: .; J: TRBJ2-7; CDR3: CASSIWDRGNDEQYF; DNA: TGTGCCAGTAGTATTTGGGACAGGGGAAACGACGAGCAGTACTTC
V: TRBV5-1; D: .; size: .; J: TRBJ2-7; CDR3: CASAGEGEQYF; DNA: TGCGCCAGTGCAGGGGAGGGCGAGCAGTACTTC
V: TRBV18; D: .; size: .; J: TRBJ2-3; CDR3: CASSPLGADTQYF; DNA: TGTGCCAGCTCACCATTGGGCGCAGATACGCAGTATTTT
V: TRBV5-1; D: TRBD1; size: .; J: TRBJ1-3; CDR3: CASSSQGAVGNTIYF; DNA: TGCGCCAGCAGCTCGCAGGGGGCGGTTGGAAACACCATATATTTT
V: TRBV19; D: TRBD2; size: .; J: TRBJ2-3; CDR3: CASSTGLAAFTDTQYF; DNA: TGTGCCAGTAGTACTGGACTAGCGGCCTTCACAGATACGCAGTATTTT
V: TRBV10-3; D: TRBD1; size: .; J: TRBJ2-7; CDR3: CAISPTGGDPYEQYF; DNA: TGTGCCATCAGCCCGACAGGGGGCGATCCCTACGAGCAGTACTTC
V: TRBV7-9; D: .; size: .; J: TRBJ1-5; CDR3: CASSLAGAVGEPQHF; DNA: TGTGCCAGCAGCTTAGCGGGAGCAGTTGGCGAGCCCCAGCATTTT
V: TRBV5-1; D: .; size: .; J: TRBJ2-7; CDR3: CASSSRPSSYEQYF; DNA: TGCGCCAGCAGCTCGAGACCGAGTAGCTACGAGCAGTACTTC
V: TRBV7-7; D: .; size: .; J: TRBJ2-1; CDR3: CASSGMGGQRQFF; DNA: TGTGCCAGCAGCGGGATGGGAGGCCAGCGGCAGTTCTTC
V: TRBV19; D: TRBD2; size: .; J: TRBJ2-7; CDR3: CASSEGTSGFYEQYF; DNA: TGTGCCAGTAGTGAGGGGACTAGCGGGTTCTACGAGCAGTACTTC